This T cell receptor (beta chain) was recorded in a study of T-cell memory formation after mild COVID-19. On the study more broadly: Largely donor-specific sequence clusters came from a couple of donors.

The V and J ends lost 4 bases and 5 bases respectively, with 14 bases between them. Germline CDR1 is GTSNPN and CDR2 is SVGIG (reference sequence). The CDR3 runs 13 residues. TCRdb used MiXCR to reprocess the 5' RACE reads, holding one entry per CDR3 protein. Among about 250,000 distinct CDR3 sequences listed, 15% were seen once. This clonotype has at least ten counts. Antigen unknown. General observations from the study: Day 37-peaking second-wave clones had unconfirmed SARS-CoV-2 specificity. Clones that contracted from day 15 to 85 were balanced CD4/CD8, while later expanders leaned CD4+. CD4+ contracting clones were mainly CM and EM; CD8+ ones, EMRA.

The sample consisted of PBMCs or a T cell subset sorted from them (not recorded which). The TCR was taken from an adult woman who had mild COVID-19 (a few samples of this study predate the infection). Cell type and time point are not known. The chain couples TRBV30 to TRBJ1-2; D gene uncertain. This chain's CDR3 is CAWTSRVRYGYTF. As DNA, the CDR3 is TGTGCCTGGACCAGTCGGGTGCGGTATGGCTACACCTTC.